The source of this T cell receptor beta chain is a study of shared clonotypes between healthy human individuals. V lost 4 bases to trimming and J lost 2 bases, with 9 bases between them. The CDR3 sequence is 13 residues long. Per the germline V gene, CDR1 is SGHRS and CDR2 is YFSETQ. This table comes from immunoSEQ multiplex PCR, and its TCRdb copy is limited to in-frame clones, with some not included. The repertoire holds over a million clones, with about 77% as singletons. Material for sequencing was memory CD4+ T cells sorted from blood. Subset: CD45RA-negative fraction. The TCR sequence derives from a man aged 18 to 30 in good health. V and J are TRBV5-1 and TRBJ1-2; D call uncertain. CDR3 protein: CASSVDANYGYTF. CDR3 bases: TGCGCCAGCAGCGTTGACGCCAACTATGGCTACACCTTC.